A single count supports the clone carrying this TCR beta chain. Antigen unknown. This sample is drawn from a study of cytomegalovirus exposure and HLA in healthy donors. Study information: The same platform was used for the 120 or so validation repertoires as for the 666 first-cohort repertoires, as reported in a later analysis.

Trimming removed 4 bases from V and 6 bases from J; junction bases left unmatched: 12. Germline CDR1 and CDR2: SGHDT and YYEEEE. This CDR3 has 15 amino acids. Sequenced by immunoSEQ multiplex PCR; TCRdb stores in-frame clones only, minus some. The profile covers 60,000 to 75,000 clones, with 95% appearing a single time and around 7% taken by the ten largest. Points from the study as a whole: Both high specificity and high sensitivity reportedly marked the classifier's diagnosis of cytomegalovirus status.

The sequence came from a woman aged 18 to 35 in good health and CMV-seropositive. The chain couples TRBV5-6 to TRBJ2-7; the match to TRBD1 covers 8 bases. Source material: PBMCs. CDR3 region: CASSTGQGGRPEQYF. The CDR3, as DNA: TGTGCCAGCAGCACCGGACAGGGTGGAAGGCCCGAGCAGTACTTC. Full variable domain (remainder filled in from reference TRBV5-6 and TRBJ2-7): DAGVTQSPTHLIKTRGQQVTLRCSPKSGHDTVSWYQQALGQGPQFIFQYYEEEERQRGNFPDRFSGHQFPNYSSELNVNALLLGDSALYLCASSTGQGGRPEQYFGPGTRLTVT.